This record looks at one TCR beta chain sequence and its context. This sample is part of a study of blood T cell repertoires in COVID-19. TCRdb keeps only in-frame clones here, not all; method: immunoSEQ multiplex PCR. The data show some 400,000 clones, around nine tenths seen once. Germline CDR1 and CDR2: KGHSH and LQKENI. The CDR3 has 13 residues. V trimming: 2 bases; J trimming: 9 bases; junction bases outside the gene matches: 7. This rearrangement joins TRBV18 to TRBJ2-7; the match to TRBD1 covers 7 bases. The sample consisted of PBMCs or T cells enriched from blood (not recorded which). The TCR originated in a woman aged 30 to 39 who had recovered from COVID-19. The CDR3 is CASSPTQGKGQYF. The CDR3 coding sequence is TGTGCCAGCTCACCAACACAGGGGAAGGGGCAGTACTTC.